This is a list of T cell receptor beta chains from one sample in a study of vaccination and CD4 T cells after COVID-19. The antigens of these receptors remain unknown. TCRdb itself ran the PCR reads through MiXCR, one entry per CDR3 protein. This sample has under 8,500 distinct CDR3 sequences, with roughly 48% found just once. The specimen sequenced was CD4+ T cells from blood, cultured in vitro. These receptors originate from a human donor in good health. Both conserved end residues are part of each CDR3. The size entry is marked missing in some rows and otherwise reads once, few, many or a size class.

V gene: TRBV6-5; clone size: few; J gene: TRBJ1-1; CDR3 protein: CASSSRQGYTEAFF
V gene: TRBV6-5; clone size: NA; J gene: TRBJ2-5; CDR3 protein: CASSYSRTEVVETQYF
V gene: TRBV24-1; clone size: NA; J gene: TRBJ1-1; CDR3 protein: CATSGGADGQAFF
V gene: TRBV19; clone size: NA; J gene: TRBJ2-7; CDR3 protein: CASSRDSSSRGEQYF
V gene: TRBV19; clone size: NA; J gene: TRBJ1-1; CDR3 protein: CASSNGGMTGGEAFF
V gene: TRBV7-2; clone size: few; J gene: TRBJ2-7; CDR3 protein: CASSPNSYEQYF
V gene: TRBV6-1; clone size: NA; J gene: TRBJ1-2; CDR3 protein: CASSKTGAYYGYTF
V gene: TRBV6-1; clone size: NA; J gene: TRBJ1-2; CDR3 protein: CASSGETGRRGGYTF
V gene: TRBV19; clone size: NA; J gene: TRBJ1-2; CDR3 protein: CASSGIYGYTF
V gene: TRBV2; clone size: NA; J gene: TRBJ1-6; CDR3 protein: CASSSGQGASYNSPLHF
V gene: TRBV5-1; clone size: NA; J gene: TRBJ1-1; CDR3 protein: CASSLEQRGQAFF
V gene: TRBV14; clone size: NA; J gene: TRBJ2-5; CDR3 protein: CASSQVRETQYF
V gene: TRBV10-3; clone size: NA; J gene: TRBJ2-7; CDR3 protein: CAISEGVYEQYF
V gene: TRBV12-3/TRBV12-4; clone size: NA; J gene: TRBJ2-7; CDR3 protein: CASSLLLQYEQYF
V gene: TRBV6-1; clone size: NA; J gene: TRBJ1-6; CDR3 protein: CASTAIRDNSPLHF
V gene: TRBV20-1; clone size: medium-sized; J gene: TRBJ1-5; CDR3 protein: CSATARTGGNQPQHF
V gene: TRBV27; clone size: few; J gene: TRBJ2-1; CDR3 protein: CASRDRVGGGASSYNEQFF
V gene: TRBV5-6; clone size: NA; J gene: TRBJ2-7; CDR3 protein: CASSRMGQGHYEQYF
V gene: TRBV6-1; clone size: few; J gene: TRBJ2-1; CDR3 protein: CASSSSVWQGEQFF
V gene: TRBV10-3; clone size: NA; J gene: TRBJ2-7; CDR3 protein: CAIRWTTGGEQYF
V gene: TRBV4-3; clone size: NA; J gene: TRBJ1-3; CDR3 protein: CASSQELLVIGNTIYF
V gene: TRBV5-1; clone size: NA; J gene: TRBJ2-1; CDR3 protein: CASSFDGRSYNEQFF
V gene: TRBV6-2/TRBV6-3; clone size: NA; J gene: TRBJ1-2; CDR3 protein: CASAETGGAHYGYTF
V gene: TRBV19; clone size: NA; J gene: TRBJ2-5; CDR3 protein: CASRNRVGETQYF
V gene: TRBV20-1; clone size: NA; J gene: TRBJ1-4; CDR3 protein: CSASLGTNEKLFF
V gene: TRBV5-1; clone size: NA; J gene: TRBJ1-2; CDR3 protein: CASSLAGTYGYTF
V gene: TRBV6-1; clone size: NA; J gene: TRBJ2-3; CDR3 protein: CASRASEHTQYF
V gene: TRBV7-2; clone size: NA; J gene: TRBJ2-7; CDR3 protein: CASSRFEGRMYF
V gene: TRBV2; clone size: NA; J gene: TRBJ1-1; CDR3 protein: CASSERTSTITEAFF